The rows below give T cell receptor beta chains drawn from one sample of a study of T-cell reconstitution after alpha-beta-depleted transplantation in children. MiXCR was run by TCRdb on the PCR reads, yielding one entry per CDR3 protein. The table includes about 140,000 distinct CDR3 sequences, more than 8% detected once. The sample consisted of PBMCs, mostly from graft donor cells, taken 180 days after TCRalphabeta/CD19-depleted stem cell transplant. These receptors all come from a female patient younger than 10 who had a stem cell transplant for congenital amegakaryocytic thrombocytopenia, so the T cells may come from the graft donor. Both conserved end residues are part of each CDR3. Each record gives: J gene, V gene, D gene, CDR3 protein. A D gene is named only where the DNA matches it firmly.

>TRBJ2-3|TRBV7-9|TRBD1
CASSPPGQESTDTQYF
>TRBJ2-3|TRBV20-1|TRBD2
CSAQIAGVSDTQYF
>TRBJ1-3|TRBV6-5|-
CASTRGNTIYF
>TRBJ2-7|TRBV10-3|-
CAISGRTPAYEQYF
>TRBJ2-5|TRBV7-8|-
CASSKGRVSQYF
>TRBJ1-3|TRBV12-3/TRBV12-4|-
CASRTSGNTIYF
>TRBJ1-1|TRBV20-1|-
CSARDTQGWPEAFF
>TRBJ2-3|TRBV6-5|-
CASSDFVDTQYF
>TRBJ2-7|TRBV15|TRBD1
CATSTGQTPWEQYF
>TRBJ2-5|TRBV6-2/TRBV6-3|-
CASIGYGETQYF
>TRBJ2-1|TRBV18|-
CASSPLPARLNIVDEQFF
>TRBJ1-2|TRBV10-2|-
CASSPPPTEANYGYTF
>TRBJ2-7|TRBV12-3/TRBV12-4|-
CASSGGAAGWSYEQYF
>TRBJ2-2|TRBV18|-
CASSPPRQSNTGELFF
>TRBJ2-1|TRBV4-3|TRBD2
CASSQGRAGGEQFF
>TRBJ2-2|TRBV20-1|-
CSASRAGWNTGELFF
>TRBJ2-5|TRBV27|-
CASSFQGRQETQYF
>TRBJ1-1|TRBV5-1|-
CASSLTRNTEAFF
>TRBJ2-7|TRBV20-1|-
CSARVVWDTYEQYF
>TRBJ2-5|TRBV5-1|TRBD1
CASSIFTGEIDETQYF
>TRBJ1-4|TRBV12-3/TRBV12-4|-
CASSRRAENEKLFF
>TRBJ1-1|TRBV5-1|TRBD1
CASSAGQMNTEAFF
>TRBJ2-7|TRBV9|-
CASSVQGWDEQYF
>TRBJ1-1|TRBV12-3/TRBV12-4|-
CASSLVGVGAFF
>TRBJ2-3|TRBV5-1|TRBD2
CASSLAPGLATDTQYF
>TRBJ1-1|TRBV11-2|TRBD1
CAGSPRTGRTEAFF
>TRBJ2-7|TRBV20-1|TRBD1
CSARDPTGVGEQYF
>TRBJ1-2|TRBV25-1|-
CASRQGSGGYTF
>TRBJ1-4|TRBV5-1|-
CASSLVGYGEKLFF
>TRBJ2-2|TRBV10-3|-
CAISAPTPDRNTGELFF
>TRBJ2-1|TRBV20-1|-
CSARDPSADEQFF
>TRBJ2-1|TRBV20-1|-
CSARGTVYNEQFF
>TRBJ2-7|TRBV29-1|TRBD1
CSVQGQGAGEQYF
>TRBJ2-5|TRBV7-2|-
CASSPPDRTQYF
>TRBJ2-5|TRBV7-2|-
CASSFTTSGETQYF
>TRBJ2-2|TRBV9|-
CASSVVEAGELFF
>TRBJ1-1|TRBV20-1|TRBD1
CSARNTGTAPRGAFF
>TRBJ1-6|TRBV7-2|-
CASSPREGRVTPLHF
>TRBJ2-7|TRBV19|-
CARASYEQYF
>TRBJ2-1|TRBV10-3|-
CAISEPGDNEQFF
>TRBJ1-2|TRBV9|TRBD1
CASSASTGGVGGYTF
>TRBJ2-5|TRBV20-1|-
CSARTPKGGQETQYF
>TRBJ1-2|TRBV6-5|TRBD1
CASSSGTGGGYTF
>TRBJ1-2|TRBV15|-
CATSRHRDKSWGGYGYTF
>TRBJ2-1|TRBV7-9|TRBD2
CASSLASGLDLNEQFF
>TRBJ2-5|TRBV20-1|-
CSAREDEKGETQYF
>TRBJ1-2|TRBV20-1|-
CSAEGHGGGYTF
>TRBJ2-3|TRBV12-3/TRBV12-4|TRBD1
CASREQGPDTQYF
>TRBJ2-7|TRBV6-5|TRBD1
CASSPWDRISYEQYF
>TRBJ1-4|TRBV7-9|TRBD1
CASSWGDRYNEKLFF
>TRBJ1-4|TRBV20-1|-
CSARDSLSYVGEKLFF
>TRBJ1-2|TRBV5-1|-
CASSFLQGVENGYTF
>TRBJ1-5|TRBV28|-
CASRIQGDLQPQHF